This T cell receptor (beta chain) was sequenced during a study of long-term antiretroviral therapy in people with HIV. The libraries were made with immunoSEQ v3.0 at survey level. Per-sample targets for sequencing were about 35,000-55,000 T-cell genomes. Profiling relied on immunoSEQ multiplex PCR, and the TCRdb table lists in-frame clones only, not all of them. The data show 30,000 to 35,000 clones, around 74% seen once. V was clipped by 0 bases and J by 2 bases, with 8 bases between them. Per germline, CDR1 MNHEY and CDR2 SVGAGI. CDR3 length equals 15 residues. Each specimen consisted of roughly 0.9-10 million cryopreserved PBMC prior to extraction of DNA. Study observations and caveats: Before ART, certain clones expanded, and these dominated the repertoire at all time points.

With respect to this clone: Its specificity is not known.

The sample was unsorted PBMCs, taken 3 years after starting antiretroviral therapy. The clonotype comes from a man in his fifties with HIV. The chain combines TRBV6-5 with TRBJ1-5, with a weak D call TRBD1 (5 bases). CDR3 protein: CASSYSWGGNQPQHF. The CDR3 bases are TGTGCCAGCAGTTACTCATGGGGCGGCAATCAGCCCCAGCATTTT.